This TCR beta chain appears in the sequencing data of a study of T cell repertoires in cytomegalovirus infection. About the study: CMV epitopes, recently identified HLA-C-restricted and well-studied HLA-B-restricted, were used. TCR beta signatures that were public indicated CMV infection and matching HLA type. Study-wide results and limits: Summed frequency of public TCR beta families distinguished CMV carriers with the relevant HLA. Dominant in the ex vivo response were TCR beta clonotypes restricted by HLA-C and specific for CMV.

This clonotype was detected only a few times. Its antigen remains unidentified. TCRdb reprocessed the reads with MiXCR, giving one entry per CDR3 protein. The sample contains hundreds of thousands of distinct CDR3 sequences, about 33% of which appear only once. The sample here was cultured PBMCs, taken from culture after CMV antigen stimulation. The sequence was collected from a human donor in good health (CMV status not recorded). Some clones in this sample may be carry-over from other donors' samples.

The CDR3 protein is CASSLVREAIQYF. CDR3 DNA: TGTGCCAGCAGCTTAGTAAGGGAAGCCATTCAGTACTTC. V usage is TRBV7-2 and J usage is TRBJ2-4, with D uncertain. The CDR3 has 13 residues. Trimming shortened V by 1 base and J by 9 bases, and 10 bases separated the two germline ends. Germline V gene data show CDR1 as SGHTA and CDR2 as FQGNSA.